Listed below are T cell receptor beta chains from one sample, sequenced in a study of blood T cell repertoires in COVID-19. Sequencing was performed with immunoSEQ multiplex PCR; in TCRdb, only in-frame clones are kept and a portion is missing. The sample consists of 150,000 to 200,000 clones, 60% to 85% of them appearing once. The sequencing sample was made of peripheral blood. These receptors were obtained from a woman aged 55-69 years with COVID-19, enrolled during active disease. Each CDR3 is given without its conserved first and last residue.

v_gene: TRBV5-4; j_gene: TRBJ2-7; CDR3aa: ASSQASGDYEQY
v_gene: TRBV7-2; j_gene: TRBJ2-2; CDR3aa: ASSLRRGGTGELF
v_gene: TRBV5-1; j_gene: TRBJ2-2; CDR3aa: ASSAFGSTGELF
v_gene: TRBV5-1; j_gene: TRBJ2-1; CDR3aa: ASSLEPLAYNEQF
v_gene: TRBV21-1; j_gene: TRBJ2-1; CDR3aa: ASSPHPAGNYNEQF
v_gene: TRBV11-3; j_gene: TRBJ2-5; CDR3aa: ASSWTGGETQY
v_gene: TRBV11-2; j_gene: TRBJ2-3; CDR3aa: ASSFVRGGRTDTQY
v_gene: TRBV7-2; j_gene: TRBJ2-4; CDR3aa: ASSPSAGEDIQY
v_gene: TRBV9; j_gene: TRBJ2-2; CDR3aa: ASSVRVLTGELF
v_gene: TRBV28; j_gene: TRBJ1-5; CDR3aa: ASRTHNRAQPQH
v_gene: TRBV6-5; j_gene: TRBJ1-2; CDR3aa: ASRTGTGLGYT
v_gene: TRBV11-1; j_gene: TRBJ1-1; CDR3aa: ASSSIRGGTEAF
v_gene: TRBV28; j_gene: TRBJ2-3; CDR3aa: ASALKRGSITDTQY
v_gene: TRBV7-2; j_gene: TRBJ1-6; CDR3aa: ASSLGPSPPLH
v_gene: TRBV7-9; j_gene: TRBJ1-5; CDR3aa: ASSSTGGASNQPQH
v_gene: TRBV2; j_gene: TRBJ2-1; CDR3aa: ASSLAGGNYNEQF
v_gene: TRBV5-1; j_gene: TRBJ2-2; CDR3aa: ASSYLSGEELF
v_gene: TRBV5-1; j_gene: TRBJ1-4; CDR3aa: ASSLVGGADEKLF
v_gene: TRBV2; j_gene: TRBJ2-1; CDR3aa: ASRGANYEQF
v_gene: TRBV3-1/TRBV3-2; j_gene: TRBJ1-5; CDR3aa: ASSQDVGGLNQPQH
v_gene: TRBV29-1; j_gene: TRBJ1-5; CDR3aa: SAQGDTYQPQH
v_gene: TRBV28; j_gene: TRBJ2-7; CDR3aa: ASSPWTGGFNEQY